This TCR beta chain was documented in a study of identical twins. Regarding the study as a whole: Out-of-frame TCR alpha sharing in monozygotic twins exceeded recombination model predictions.

Template switching added a universal primer binding site, and final cDNA carried unique molecular identifiers. TCRdb re-called the 5' RACE reads with MiXCR, one entry per CDR3 protein. The sample has 400,000 to 550,000 distinct CDR3 sequences, more than 13% seen once. The table lists this clonotype with a few counts. No antigen is known for it. In every case, the donor was a healthy Caucasian. These records were also assigned to another study, of yellow fever vaccine responses in identical twins.

Specimen: CD4+ T cells sorted from blood. This TCR derives from a woman aged 18-29 years in good health.

The CDR3 region is CASSLGGTGGSTDTQYF. The CDR3 DNA reads as TGTGCCAGCAGCTTAGGAGGGACAGGGGGAAGCACAGATACGCAGTATTTT. V and J are TRBV7-8 and TRBJ2-3, with 11 bases lining up with TRBD1. The CDR3 runs 17 residues. The germline V gene encodes CDR1 SGHVS and CDR2 FQNEAQ. Trimming removed 1 base from V and 0 bases from J; junction bases left unmatched: 3.